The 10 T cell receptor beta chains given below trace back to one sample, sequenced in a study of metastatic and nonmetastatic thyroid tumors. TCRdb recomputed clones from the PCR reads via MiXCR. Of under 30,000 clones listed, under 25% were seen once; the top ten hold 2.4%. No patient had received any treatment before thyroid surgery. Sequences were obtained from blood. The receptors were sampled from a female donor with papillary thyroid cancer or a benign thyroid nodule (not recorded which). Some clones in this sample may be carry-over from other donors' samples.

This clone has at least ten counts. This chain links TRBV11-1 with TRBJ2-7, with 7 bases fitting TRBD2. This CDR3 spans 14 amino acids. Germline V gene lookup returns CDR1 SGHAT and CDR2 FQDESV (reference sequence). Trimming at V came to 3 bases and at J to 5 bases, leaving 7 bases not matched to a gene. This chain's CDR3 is CASSLPGTNDEQYF. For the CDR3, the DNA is TGTGCCAGCAGCTTGCCCGGGACTAACGACGAGCAGTACTTC.

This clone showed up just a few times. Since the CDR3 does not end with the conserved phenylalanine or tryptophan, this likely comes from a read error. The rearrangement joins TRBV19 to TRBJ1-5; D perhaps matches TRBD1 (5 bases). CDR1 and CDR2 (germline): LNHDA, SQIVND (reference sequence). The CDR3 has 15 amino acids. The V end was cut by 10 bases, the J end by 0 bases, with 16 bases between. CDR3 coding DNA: TGTGCCACCCGCCGGGGGGGAGATAGCAATCAGCCCCAGCATCTT. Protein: CATRRGGDSNQPQHL.

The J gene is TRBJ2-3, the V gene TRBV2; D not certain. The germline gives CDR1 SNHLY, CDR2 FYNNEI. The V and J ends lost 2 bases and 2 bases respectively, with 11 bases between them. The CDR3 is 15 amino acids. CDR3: CASSEYTSYTDTQYF. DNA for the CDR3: TGTGCCAGCAGTGAATATACTTCTTACACAGATACGCAGTATTTT.

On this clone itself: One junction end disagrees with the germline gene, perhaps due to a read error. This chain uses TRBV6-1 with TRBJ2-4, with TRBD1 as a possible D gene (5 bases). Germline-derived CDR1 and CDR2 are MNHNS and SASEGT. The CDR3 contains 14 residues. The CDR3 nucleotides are TGTGCCAGCAGTGAATCCGGCAAATTCAGGGTGTACACATTC. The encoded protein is CASSESGKFRVYTF.

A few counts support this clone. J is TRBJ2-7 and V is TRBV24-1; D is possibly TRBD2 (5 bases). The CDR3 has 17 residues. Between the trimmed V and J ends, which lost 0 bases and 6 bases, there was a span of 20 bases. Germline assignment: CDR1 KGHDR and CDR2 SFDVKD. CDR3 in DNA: TGTGCCACCAGTGATTTGTTTGTACCCGAGGGCCTTAGCGAGCAGTACTTC. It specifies CATSDLFVPEGLSEQYF.

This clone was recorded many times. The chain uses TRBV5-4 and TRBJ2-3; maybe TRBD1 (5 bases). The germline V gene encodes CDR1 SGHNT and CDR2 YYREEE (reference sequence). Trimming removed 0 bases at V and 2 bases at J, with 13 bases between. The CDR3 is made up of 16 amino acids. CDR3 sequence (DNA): TGTGCCAGCAGCTTGGATGACTGGGGCGTCACAGATACGCAGTATTTT. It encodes CASSLDDWGVTDTQYF.

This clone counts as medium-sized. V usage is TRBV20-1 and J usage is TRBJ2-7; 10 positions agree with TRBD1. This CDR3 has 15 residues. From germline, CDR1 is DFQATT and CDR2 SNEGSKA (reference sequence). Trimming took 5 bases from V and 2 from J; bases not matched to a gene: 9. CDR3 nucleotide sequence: TGCAGTGCTCAAAAGTGGACAGGGGGGACCTACGAGCAGTACTTC. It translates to CSAQKWTGGTYEQYF.

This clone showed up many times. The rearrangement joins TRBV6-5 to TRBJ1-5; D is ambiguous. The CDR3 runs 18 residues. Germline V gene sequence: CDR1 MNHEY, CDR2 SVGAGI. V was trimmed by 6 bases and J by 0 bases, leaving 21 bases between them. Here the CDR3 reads CASSPIFPDGYSNQPQHF. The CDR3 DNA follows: TGTGCCAGCAGCCCTATTTTCCCGGACGGTTATAGCAATCAGCCCCAGCATTTT.

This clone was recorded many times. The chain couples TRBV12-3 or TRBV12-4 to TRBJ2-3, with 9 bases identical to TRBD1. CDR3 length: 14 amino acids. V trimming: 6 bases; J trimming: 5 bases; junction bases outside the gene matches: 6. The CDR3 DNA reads TGTGCCAGCAGACGAGGGACAGGGTTAGATACGCAGTATTTT. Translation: CASRRGTGLDTQYF.

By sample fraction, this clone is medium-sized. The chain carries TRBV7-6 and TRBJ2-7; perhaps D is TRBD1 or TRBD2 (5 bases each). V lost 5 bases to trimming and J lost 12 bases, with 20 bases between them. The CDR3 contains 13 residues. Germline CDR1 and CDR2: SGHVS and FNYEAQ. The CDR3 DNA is TGTGCCAGCAGCCCCAATCGCCGGGACGAGGGGTACTTC. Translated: CASSPNRRDEGYF.